What follows describes a single TCR beta chain. This sample is part of a study of CD8 T cells in Susac syndrome. Reverse transcription of roughly 0.5 to 1 ug RNA was carried out with random hexamers. One entry per CDR3 protein, called by TCRdb with MiXCR from the immunoSEQ multiplex PCR reads. The sample shows fewer than 200,000 distinct CDR3 sequences, 85% to 95% of them seen only once. The CDR3 is 14 amino acids. Trimming shortened V by 0 bases and J by 1 base, and 7 bases separated the two germline ends. Germline CDR1 DFQATT, CDR2 SNEGSKA (reference sequence). The chain joins TRBV20-1 to TRBJ1-5; D not certain. The sequencing input was CD4+ T cells from PBMCs. This clonotype originated in a human donor with Susac syndrome. CDR3 coding DNA: TGCAGTGCTAGAGATGCGCAGAGCAATCAGCCCCAGCATTTT. This sequence encodes CSARDAQSNQPQHF.